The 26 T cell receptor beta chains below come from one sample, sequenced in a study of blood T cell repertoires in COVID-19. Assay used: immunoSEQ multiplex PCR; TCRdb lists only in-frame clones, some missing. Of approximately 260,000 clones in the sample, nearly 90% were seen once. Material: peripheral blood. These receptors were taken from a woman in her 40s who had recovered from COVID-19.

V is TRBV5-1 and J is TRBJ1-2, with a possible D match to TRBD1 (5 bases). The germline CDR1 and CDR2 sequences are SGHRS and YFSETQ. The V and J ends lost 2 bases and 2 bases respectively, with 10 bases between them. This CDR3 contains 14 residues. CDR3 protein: CASSFGTGNYGYTF. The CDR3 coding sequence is TGCGCCAGCAGCTTCGGTACAGGCAACTATGGCTACACCTTC.

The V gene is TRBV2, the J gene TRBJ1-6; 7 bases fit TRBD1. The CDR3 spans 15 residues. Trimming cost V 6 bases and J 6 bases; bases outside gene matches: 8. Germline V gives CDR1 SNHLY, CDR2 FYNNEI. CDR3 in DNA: TGTGCCAGCAGCGTAGGGGACAGATCTAATTCACCCCTCCACTTT. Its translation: CASSVGDRSNSPLHF.

CDR3 sequence: CASSLGQGSYNEQFF. DNA for the CDR3: TGTGCCAGCAGCTTAGGACAGGGCTCCTACAATGAGCAGTTCTTC. The chain is built from TRBV7-8 and TRBJ2-1; 7 nucleotides match TRBD1. This CDR3 contains 15 residues. The trim removed 1 base at V and 0 bases at J, leaving 0 bases unmatched. Germline CDR1 SGHVS, CDR2 FQNEAQ.

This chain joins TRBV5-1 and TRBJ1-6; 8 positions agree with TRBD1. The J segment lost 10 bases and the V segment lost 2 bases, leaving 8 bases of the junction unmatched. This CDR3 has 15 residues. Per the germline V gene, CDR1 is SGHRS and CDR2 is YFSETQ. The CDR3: CASSFDQGARSPLHF. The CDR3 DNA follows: TGCGCCAGCAGCTTCGATCAGGGGGCGAGGTCACCCCTCCACTTT. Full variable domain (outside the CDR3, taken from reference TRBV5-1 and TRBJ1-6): KAGVTQTPRYLIKTRGQQVTLSCSPISGHRSVSWYQQTPGQGLQFLFEYFSETQRNKGNFPGRFSGRQFSNSRSEMNVSTLELGDSALYLCASSFDQGARSPLHFGNGTRLTVT.

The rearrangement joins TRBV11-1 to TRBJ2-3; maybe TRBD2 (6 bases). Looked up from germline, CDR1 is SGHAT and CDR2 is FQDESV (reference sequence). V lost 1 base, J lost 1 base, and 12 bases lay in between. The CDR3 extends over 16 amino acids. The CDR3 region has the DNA TGTGCCAGCAGCTTAGAAGGCGTAGCGGGCACAGATACGCAGTATTTT. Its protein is CASSLEGVAGTDTQYF.

The CDR3 spells CASSLSAQSSYEQYF. As DNA, the CDR3 is TGTGCCAGCAGCTTATCAGCGCAGAGCTCCTACGAGCAGTACTTC. V gene TRBV7-8 combines with J gene TRBJ2-7; D call uncertain. Germline V gives CDR1 SGHVS, CDR2 FQNEAQ. This CDR3 region has 15 residues. V was shortened by 2 bases and J by 0 bases, with 11 bases between the two germline ends.

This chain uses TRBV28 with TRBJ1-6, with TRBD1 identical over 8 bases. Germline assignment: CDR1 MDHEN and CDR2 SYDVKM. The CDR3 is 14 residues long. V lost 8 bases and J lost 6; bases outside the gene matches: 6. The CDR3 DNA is TGTGCCAGCGTACGGGGACAGGTTAATTCACCCCTCCACTTT. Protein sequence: CASVRGQVNSPLHF.

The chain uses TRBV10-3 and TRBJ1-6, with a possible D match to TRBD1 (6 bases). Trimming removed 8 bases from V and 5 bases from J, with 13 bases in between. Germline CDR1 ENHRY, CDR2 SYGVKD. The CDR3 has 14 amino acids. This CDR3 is CAIRGGADNSPLHF. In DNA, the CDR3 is TGTGCCATCCGGGGGGGCGCGGATAATTCACCCCTCCACTTT.

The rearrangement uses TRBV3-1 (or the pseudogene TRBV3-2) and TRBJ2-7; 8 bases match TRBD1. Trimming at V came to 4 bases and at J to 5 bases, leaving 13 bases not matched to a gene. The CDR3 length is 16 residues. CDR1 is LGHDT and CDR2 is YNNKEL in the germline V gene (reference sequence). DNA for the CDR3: TGTGCCAGCAGCCTGATGGGAGGACAGGGTTCCCACGAGCAGTACTTC. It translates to CASSLMGGQGSHEQYF.

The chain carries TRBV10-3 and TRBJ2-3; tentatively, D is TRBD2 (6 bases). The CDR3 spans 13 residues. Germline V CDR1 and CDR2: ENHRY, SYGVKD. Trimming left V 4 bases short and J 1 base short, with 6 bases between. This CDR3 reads CAISGRGTDTQYF. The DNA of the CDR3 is TGTGCCATCAGTGGGAGGGGCACAGATACGCAGTATTTT.

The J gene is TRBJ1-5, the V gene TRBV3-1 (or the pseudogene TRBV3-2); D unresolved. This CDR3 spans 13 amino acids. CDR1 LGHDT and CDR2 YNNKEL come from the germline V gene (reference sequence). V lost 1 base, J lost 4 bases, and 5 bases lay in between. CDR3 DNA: TGTGCCAGCAGCCAAGGCACAAATCAGCCCCAGCATTTT. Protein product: CASSQGTNQPQHF.

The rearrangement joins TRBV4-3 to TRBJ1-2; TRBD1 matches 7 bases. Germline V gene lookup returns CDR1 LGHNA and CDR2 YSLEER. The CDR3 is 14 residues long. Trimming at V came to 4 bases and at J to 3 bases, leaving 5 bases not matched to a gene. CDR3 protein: CASSPGQVHYGYTF. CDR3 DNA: TGCGCCAGCAGCCCTGGACAGGTCCACTATGGCTACACCTTC.

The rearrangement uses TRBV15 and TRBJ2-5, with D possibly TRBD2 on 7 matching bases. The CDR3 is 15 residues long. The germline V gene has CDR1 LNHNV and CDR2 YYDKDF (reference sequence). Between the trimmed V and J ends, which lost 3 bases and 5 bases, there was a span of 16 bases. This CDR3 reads CATSSGRGGAETQYF. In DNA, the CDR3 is TGTGCCACCAGCAGCGGAAGGGGGGGGGCTGAGACCCAGTACTTC.

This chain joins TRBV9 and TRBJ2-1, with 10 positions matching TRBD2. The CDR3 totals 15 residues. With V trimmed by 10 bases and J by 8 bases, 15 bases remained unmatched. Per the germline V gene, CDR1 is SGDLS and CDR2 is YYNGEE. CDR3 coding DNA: TGTGCCTCCACTCGGACTAGCGGAGGGGGGGATGAGCAGTTCTTC. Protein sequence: CASTRTSGGGDEQFF.

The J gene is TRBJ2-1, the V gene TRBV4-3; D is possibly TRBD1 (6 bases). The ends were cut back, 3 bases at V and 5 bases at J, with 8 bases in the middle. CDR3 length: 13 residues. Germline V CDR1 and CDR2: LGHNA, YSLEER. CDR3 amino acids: CASSHDRNNEQFF. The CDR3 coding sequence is TGCGCCAGCAGCCACGACAGGAACAATGAGCAGTTCTTC.

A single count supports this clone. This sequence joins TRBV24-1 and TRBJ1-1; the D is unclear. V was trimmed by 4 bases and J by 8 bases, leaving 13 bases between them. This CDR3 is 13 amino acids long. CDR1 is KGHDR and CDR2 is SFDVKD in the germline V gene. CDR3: CATSDPGRYEAFF. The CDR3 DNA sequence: TGTGCCACCAGTGACCCGGGGAGGTACGAAGCTTTCTTT.

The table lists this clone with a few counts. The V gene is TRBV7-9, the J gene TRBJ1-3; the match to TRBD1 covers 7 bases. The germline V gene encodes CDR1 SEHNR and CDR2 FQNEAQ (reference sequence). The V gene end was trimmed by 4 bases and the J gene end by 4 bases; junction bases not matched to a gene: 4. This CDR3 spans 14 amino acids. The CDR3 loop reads CASSSGQTGNTIYF. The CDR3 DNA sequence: TGTGCCAGCAGCTCGGGACAGACGGGAAACACCATATATTTT.

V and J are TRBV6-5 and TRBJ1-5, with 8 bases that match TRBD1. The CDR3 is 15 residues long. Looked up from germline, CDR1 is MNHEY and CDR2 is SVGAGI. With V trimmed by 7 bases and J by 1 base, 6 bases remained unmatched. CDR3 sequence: CASISDRVSNQPQHF. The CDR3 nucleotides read TGTGCCAGCATTTCGGACAGGGTCAGCAATCAGCCCCAGCATTTT.

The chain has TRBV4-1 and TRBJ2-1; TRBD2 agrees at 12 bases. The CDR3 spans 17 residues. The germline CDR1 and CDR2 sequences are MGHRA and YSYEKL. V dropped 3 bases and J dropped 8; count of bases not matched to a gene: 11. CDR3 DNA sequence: TGCGCCAGCAGCCAGACAGTACTAGCGGGAGGCGCGGATGAGCAGTTCTTC. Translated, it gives CASSQTVLAGGADEQFF.

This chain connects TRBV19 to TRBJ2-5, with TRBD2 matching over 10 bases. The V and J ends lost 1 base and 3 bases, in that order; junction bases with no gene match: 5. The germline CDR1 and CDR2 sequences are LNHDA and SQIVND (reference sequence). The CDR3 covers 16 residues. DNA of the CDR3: TGTGCCAGTAGTATAGTGCTAGCGGGGGCCAAAGAGACCCAGTACTTC. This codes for CASSIVLAGAKETQYF. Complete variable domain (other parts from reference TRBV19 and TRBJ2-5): DGGITQSPKYLFRKEGQNVTLSCEQNLNHDAMYWYRQDPGQGLRLIYYSQIVNDFQKGDIAEGYSVSREKKESFPLTVTSAQKNPTAFYLCASSIVLAGAKETQYFGPGTRLLVL.

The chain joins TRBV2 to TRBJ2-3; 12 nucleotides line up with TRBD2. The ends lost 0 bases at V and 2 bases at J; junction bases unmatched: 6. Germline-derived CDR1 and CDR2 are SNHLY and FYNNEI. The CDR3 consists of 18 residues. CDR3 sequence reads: CASSEAGLAGGVTDTQYF. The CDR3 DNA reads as TGTGCCAGCAGTGAAGCGGGCCTAGCGGGAGGGGTCACAGATACGCAGTATTTT.

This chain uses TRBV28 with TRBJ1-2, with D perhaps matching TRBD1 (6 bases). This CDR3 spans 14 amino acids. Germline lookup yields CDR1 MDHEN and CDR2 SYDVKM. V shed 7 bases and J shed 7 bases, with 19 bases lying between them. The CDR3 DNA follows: TGTGCCAGCAATAAAGGGGGATGGCCTTTTGGCTACACCTTC. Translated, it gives CASNKGGWPFGYTF.

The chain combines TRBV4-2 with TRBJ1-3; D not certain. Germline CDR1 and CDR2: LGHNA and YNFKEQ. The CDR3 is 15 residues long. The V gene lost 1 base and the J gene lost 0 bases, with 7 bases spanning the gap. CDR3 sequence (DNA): TGTGCCAGCAGCCAAGCGTTGAGCTCTGGAAACACCATATATTTT. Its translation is CASSQALSSGNTIYF.

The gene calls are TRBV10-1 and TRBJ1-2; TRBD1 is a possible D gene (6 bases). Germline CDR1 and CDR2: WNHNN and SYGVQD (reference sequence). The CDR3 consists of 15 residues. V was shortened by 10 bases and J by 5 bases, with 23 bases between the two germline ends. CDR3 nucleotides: TGCGCCATCCCTGAGATCGGACAGAATTTGTATGGCTACACCTTC. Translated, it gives CAIPEIGQNLYGYTF.

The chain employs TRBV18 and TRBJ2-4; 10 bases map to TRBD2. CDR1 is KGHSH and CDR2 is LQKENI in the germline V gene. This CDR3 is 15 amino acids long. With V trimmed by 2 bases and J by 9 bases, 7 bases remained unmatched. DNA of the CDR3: TGTGCCAGCTCACCAACTAGCGGGAATCTCGGCATTCAGTACTTC. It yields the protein CASSPTSGNLGIQYF. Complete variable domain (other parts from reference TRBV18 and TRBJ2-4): NAGVMQNPRHLVRRRGQEARLRCSPMKGHSHVYWYRQLPEEGLKFMVYLQKENIIDESGMPKERFSAEFPKEGPSILRIQQVVRGDSAAYFCASSPTSGNLGIQYFGAGTRLSVL.

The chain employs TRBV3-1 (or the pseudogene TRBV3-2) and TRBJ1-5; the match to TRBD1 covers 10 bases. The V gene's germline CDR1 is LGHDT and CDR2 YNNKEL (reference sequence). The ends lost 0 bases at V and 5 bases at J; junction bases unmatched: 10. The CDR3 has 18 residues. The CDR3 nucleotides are TGTGCCAGCAGCCAAGATAACACGGGGACAGGGGTCCATCAGCCCCAGCATTTT. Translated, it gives CASSQDNTGTGVHQPQHF.